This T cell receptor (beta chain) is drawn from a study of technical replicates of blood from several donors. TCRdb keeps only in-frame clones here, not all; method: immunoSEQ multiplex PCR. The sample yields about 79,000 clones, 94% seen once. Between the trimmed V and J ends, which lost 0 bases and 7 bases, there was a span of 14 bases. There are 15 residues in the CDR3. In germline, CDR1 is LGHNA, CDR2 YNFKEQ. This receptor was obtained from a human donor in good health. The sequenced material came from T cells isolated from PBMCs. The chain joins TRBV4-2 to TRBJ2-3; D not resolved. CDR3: CASSQEAGKRYTQYF. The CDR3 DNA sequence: TGTGCCAGCAGCCAAGAGGCAGGAAAACGATATACGCAGTATTTT.